A selection of T cell receptor beta chains follows, all from one sample in a study of molecular identifiers for immune sequencing clone quantification. TCRdb fed the PCR reads into MiXCR, producing one record per CDR3 protein. The sample consists of about 640,000 distinct CDR3 sequences, 15% to 20% of them appearing once. The sample comprised naive CD8+ T cells from blood, with Jurkat cell RNA spiked in. The receptors originated from a human donor in good health. Some libraries in this study had Jurkat cell RNA spiked in. The CDR3 runs from the conserved cysteine through the conserved F or W. The order of the fields is clone size, D gene, V gene, J gene, CDR3 DNA, CDR3 protein. D genes are given only for firm matches. Clone size is not always given. Where it is, it says once, few, many or a class for expanded clones.

abundance: -; d_gene: -; v_gene: TRBV6-2/TRBV6-3; j_gene: TRBJ1-1; CDR3nt: TGTGCCAGCAGTTATTTGGCAATGAACACTGAAGCTTTCTTT; CDR3aa: CASSYLAMNTEAFF
abundance: -; d_gene: TRBD2; v_gene: TRBV28; j_gene: TRBJ2-7; CDR3nt: TGTGCCGGCAGTTTATTTAGCGGGGCCTTCTACGAGCAGTACTTC; CDR3aa: CAGSLFSGAFYEQYF
abundance: -; d_gene: TRBD1; v_gene: TRBV20-1; j_gene: TRBJ1-2; CDR3nt: TGCAGTGCTAGAGATCGGGCAGGGGGCGGCGGCTACACCTTC; CDR3aa: CSARDRAGGGGYTF
abundance: many; d_gene: -; v_gene: TRBV18; j_gene: TRBJ2-3; CDR3nt: TGTGCCAGCTCACCCGTGGGGGCTATCACAGATACGCAGTATTTT; CDR3aa: CASSPVGAITDTQYF
abundance: -; d_gene: TRBD1; v_gene: TRBV25-1; j_gene: TRBJ2-3; CDR3nt: TGTGCCAGCAGTGAATATGTGGGGACAGGGACGGCAGATACGCAGTATTTT; CDR3aa: CASSEYVGTGTADTQYF
abundance: few; d_gene: TRBD2; v_gene: TRBV27; j_gene: TRBJ2-3; CDR3nt: TGTGCCAGCAGTTTGACTAGCGGGGCGCTCCCAGATACGCAGTATTTT; CDR3aa: CASSLTSGALPDTQYF
abundance: -; d_gene: TRBD2; v_gene: TRBV12-3/TRBV12-4; j_gene: TRBJ2-3; CDR3nt: TGTGCCAGCAGGCCTAGCGGAGTCGAAGATACGCAGTATTTT; CDR3aa: CASRPSGVEDTQYF
abundance: -; d_gene: -; v_gene: TRBV5-1; j_gene: TRBJ1-1; CDR3nt: TGCGCCAGCAGCTTGGAGGGGCGGGAAGCTTTCTTT; CDR3aa: CASSLEGREAFF
abundance: many; d_gene: TRBD1; v_gene: TRBV6-5; j_gene: TRBJ2-5; CDR3nt: TGTGCCAGCGGGACAGCGGACCAAGAGACCCAGTACTTC; CDR3aa: CASGTADQETQYF
abundance: many; d_gene: -; v_gene: TRBV6-5; j_gene: TRBJ2-7; CDR3nt: TGTGCCAGCAGTTACGCCGTCGAGGGGGGGAACTTCTACGAGCAGTACTTC; CDR3aa: CASSYAVEGGNFYEQYF
abundance: many; d_gene: -; v_gene: TRBV6-2/TRBV6-3; j_gene: TRBJ2-2; CDR3nt: TGTGCCAGCAGTTACTCGTTTGTTCAGAACACCGGGGAGCTGTTTTTT; CDR3aa: CASSYSFVQNTGELFF
abundance: many; d_gene: -; v_gene: TRBV7-2; j_gene: TRBJ2-7; CDR3nt: TGTGCCAGCAGCTTAGTTAGCTACGCGGAGACTCACGAGCAGTACTTC; CDR3aa: CASSLVSYAETHEQYF
abundance: many; d_gene: TRBD2; v_gene: TRBV6-5; j_gene: TRBJ2-7; CDR3nt: TGTGCCACTGGGAGGGGTTTAGGCGAGCAGTACTTC; CDR3aa: CATGRGLGEQYF
abundance: -; d_gene: -; v_gene: TRBV2; j_gene: TRBJ2-2; CDR3nt: TGTGCCAGCATAGATTTTCGAAGCGGTCCCGGGGAGCTGTTTTTT; CDR3aa: CASIDFRSGPGELFF
abundance: many; d_gene: TRBD2; v_gene: TRBV5-6; j_gene: TRBJ2-3; CDR3nt: TGTGCCAGCAGCTTGTGGAGCGGGAGGGCTGTGACAGATACGCAGTATTTT; CDR3aa: CASSLWSGRAVTDTQYF
abundance: few; d_gene: TRBD1; v_gene: TRBV18; j_gene: TRBJ1-2; CDR3nt: TGTGCCAGCTCTCCACCAGACGGGACAGGGAACTATGGCTACACCTTC; CDR3aa: CASSPPDGTGNYGYTF
abundance: few; d_gene: -; v_gene: TRBV6-2/TRBV6-3; j_gene: TRBJ2-5; CDR3nt: TGTGCCAGCAGTGGGGACCCGGGGGAGACCCAGTACTTC; CDR3aa: CASSGDPGETQYF
abundance: -; d_gene: -; v_gene: TRBV4-1; j_gene: TRBJ2-1; CDR3nt: TGCGCCAGCAGCCAAGACCCCACAGGGGGGGGGGCCTATGAGCAGTTCTTC; CDR3aa: CASSQDPTGGGAYEQFF
abundance: many; d_gene: -; v_gene: TRBV7-9; j_gene: TRBJ2-7; CDR3nt: TGTGCCAGCAGCTTAGAGGACAAGCCTTCCTACGAGCAGTACTTC; CDR3aa: CASSLEDKPSYEQYF
abundance: many; d_gene: TRBD2; v_gene: TRBV20-1; j_gene: TRBJ2-7; CDR3nt: TGCAGTGCTAGACAGACGACTAGCGGGAGCTACGAGCAGTACTTC; CDR3aa: CSARQTTSGSYEQYF
abundance: few; d_gene: -; v_gene: TRBV5-3; j_gene: TRBJ1-3; CDR3nt: TGTGCCAGCAGCGCGCAAGGAAACACCATATATTTT; CDR3aa: CASSAQGNTIYF
abundance: -; d_gene: -; v_gene: TRBV11-2; j_gene: TRBJ2-7; CDR3nt: TGTGCCAGCAGCTTAGGCACTACCCAATGGGACGAGCAGTACTTC; CDR3aa: CASSLGTTQWDEQYF
abundance: many; d_gene: -; v_gene: TRBV5-8; j_gene: TRBJ1-2; CDR3nt: TGTGCCAGCAGTTATGGCTACACCTTC; CDR3aa: CASSYGYTF
abundance: many; d_gene: -; v_gene: TRBV10-1; j_gene: TRBJ2-7; CDR3nt: TGCGCCAGCAGTGAGTCGAAAGGGGCCGGCTACGAGCAGTACTTC; CDR3aa: CASSESKGAGYEQYF
abundance: -; d_gene: TRBD1; v_gene: TRBV9; j_gene: TRBJ2-1; CDR3nt: TGTGCCAGCAGCGTCAGGGACAGGGGGCTTTATGGTGAGCAGTTCTTC; CDR3aa: CASSVRDRGLYGEQFF
abundance: few; d_gene: TRBD2; v_gene: TRBV7-9; j_gene: TRBJ2-5; CDR3nt: TGTGCCAGCAGCTCAGCTAGCGGGGGGGAGACCCAGTACTTC; CDR3aa: CASSSASGGETQYF
abundance: many; d_gene: TRBD1; v_gene: TRBV28; j_gene: TRBJ1-5; CDR3nt: TGTGCCAGCAGTGGGGACAGGGCAAGCAATCAGCCCCAGCATTTT; CDR3aa: CASSGDRASNQPQHF
abundance: -; d_gene: -; v_gene: TRBV2; j_gene: TRBJ2-5; CDR3nt: TGTGCCAGCAGGCGTCAAGAGACCCGGTACTTC; CDR3aa: CASRRQETRYF
abundance: many; d_gene: -; v_gene: TRBV25-1; j_gene: TRBJ2-2; CDR3nt: TGTGCCAGCAGTACCGGATACACCGGGGAGCTGTTTTTT; CDR3aa: CASSTGYTGELFF
abundance: few; d_gene: -; v_gene: TRBV6-2/TRBV6-3; j_gene: TRBJ2-1; CDR3nt: TGTGCCAGCACCCTAGGTGCTGTGTCCTGGAATGAGCAGTTCTTC; CDR3aa: CASTLGAVSWNEQFF
abundance: many; d_gene: TRBD1; v_gene: TRBV14; j_gene: TRBJ1-4; CDR3nt: TGTGCCAGCAGTCATAATAAACAGGGGGCTCGTGAAAAACTGTTTTTT; CDR3aa: CASSHNKQGAREKLFF
abundance: many; d_gene: -; v_gene: TRBV27; j_gene: TRBJ2-3; CDR3nt: TGTGCCAGCAGTTATGGGGTGGGAGATACGCAGTATTTT; CDR3aa: CASSYGVGDTQYF
abundance: few; d_gene: TRBD2; v_gene: TRBV7-9; j_gene: TRBJ2-1; CDR3nt: TGTGCCAGCAGCTGGGTAGCGGGGGGCTACAATGAGCAGTTCTTC; CDR3aa: CASSWVAGGYNEQFF
abundance: -; d_gene: TRBD2; v_gene: TRBV19; j_gene: TRBJ2-2; CDR3nt: TGTGCCAGTAGCGCGGCGGGAGGATTAACCGGGGAGCTGTTTTTT; CDR3aa: CASSAAGGLTGELFF
abundance: -; d_gene: TRBD1; v_gene: TRBV4-3; j_gene: TRBJ2-2; CDR3nt: TGCGCCAGCAGCTCCCTGGGCGGGACAGGGGTGGTCTGGGAGCTGTTTTTT; CDR3aa: CASSSLGGTGVVWELFF
abundance: many; d_gene: -; v_gene: TRBV4-3; j_gene: TRBJ1-1; CDR3nt: TGCGCCAGCAGCCAAGACGTGTTTATCGGGTCGACCACTGAAGCTTTCTTT; CDR3aa: CASSQDVFIGSTTEAFF
abundance: -; d_gene: -; v_gene: TRBV6-5; j_gene: TRBJ1-2; CDR3nt: TGTGCCAGCAGTTACCCGTTTCCAGACACAAACTATGGCTACACCTTC; CDR3aa: CASSYPFPDTNYGYTF
abundance: -; d_gene: -; v_gene: TRBV9; j_gene: TRBJ2-7; CDR3nt: TGTGCCAGCAGCGTCCAGGGCGGCCACGAGCAGTACTTC; CDR3aa: CASSVQGGHEQYF
abundance: -; d_gene: TRBD2; v_gene: TRBV7-9; j_gene: TRBJ2-7; CDR3nt: TGTGCCAGCGCGTTGGGGGACTACCCCTCCTACGAGCAGTACTTC; CDR3aa: CASALGDYPSYEQYF
abundance: -; d_gene: TRBD2; v_gene: TRBV3-1; j_gene: TRBJ2-3; CDR3nt: TGCGCCAGCGGCCAAGTGTTTGTGAGACTAGCGGGAGCGCCGGATACGCAGTATTTT; CDR3aa: CASGQVFVRLAGAPDTQYF
abundance: few; d_gene: TRBD1; v_gene: TRBV27; j_gene: TRBJ1-2; CDR3nt: TGTGCCAGCAGTTCTCCAGGACAGGACTCTGGCTACACCTTC; CDR3aa: CASSSPGQDSGYTF
abundance: -; d_gene: -; v_gene: TRBV12-3/TRBV12-4; j_gene: TRBJ2-1; CDR3nt: TGTGCCAGCAGTCTTCTGAAGGAAGGTGAGCAGTTCTTC; CDR3aa: CASSLLKEGEQFF
abundance: -; d_gene: TRBD2; v_gene: TRBV28; j_gene: TRBJ2-2; CDR3nt: TGTGCCAGCAGTTTGGTATTGGCGGGAGGAAACACCGGGGAGCTGTTTTTT; CDR3aa: CASSLVLAGGNTGELFF
abundance: -; d_gene: TRBD1; v_gene: TRBV13; j_gene: TRBJ1-2; CDR3nt: TGTGCCAGCAGCGGCCGGACAGGGGGAGGCTATGGCTACACCTTC; CDR3aa: CASSGRTGGGYGYTF
abundance: many; d_gene: TRBD1; v_gene: TRBV29-1; j_gene: TRBJ1-2; CDR3nt: TGCAGCGTTGAAGGGCCCCGGGACAGGGGAGACTATGGCTACACCTTC; CDR3aa: CSVEGPRDRGDYGYTF
abundance: many; d_gene: TRBD1; v_gene: TRBV4-3; j_gene: TRBJ1-1; CDR3nt: TGCGCCAGCAGCCAAGATCTGTCCGGACAGGGCCTGAACACTGAAGCTTTCTTT; CDR3aa: CASSQDLSGQGLNTEAFF
abundance: many; d_gene: -; v_gene: TRBV30; j_gene: TRBJ2-7; CDR3nt: TGTGCCCTCGCAGGCGGGTACTACGAGCAGTACTTC; CDR3aa: CALAGGYYEQYF
abundance: -; d_gene: TRBD2; v_gene: TRBV7-9; j_gene: TRBJ2-5; CDR3nt: TGTGCCAGCAGCTGGGAGGGAGAGACCCAGTACTTC; CDR3aa: CASSWEGETQYF
abundance: -; d_gene: TRBD2; v_gene: TRBV7-9; j_gene: TRBJ2-7; CDR3nt: TGTGCCAGCAGCTTACCAGCGGGAGGGCTCCCAACGGACGAGCAGTACTTC; CDR3aa: CASSLPAGGLPTDEQYF
abundance: many; d_gene: -; v_gene: TRBV7-2; j_gene: TRBJ2-5; CDR3nt: TGTGCCAGCAGCCGTAAACCCTCAGTAGGGGAGACCCAGTACTTC; CDR3aa: CASSRKPSVGETQYF
abundance: many; d_gene: TRBD1; v_gene: TRBV7-9; j_gene: TRBJ1-1; CDR3nt: TGTGCCAGCCGGGGACAGGGGGCCTTTACTGAAGCTTTCTTT; CDR3aa: CASRGQGAFTEAFF
abundance: many; d_gene: -; v_gene: TRBV14; j_gene: TRBJ1-2; CDR3nt: TGTGCCAGCAGCCCCAGCTATGGTACGGGCTATGGCTACACCTTC; CDR3aa: CASSPSYGTGYGYTF
abundance: many; d_gene: -; v_gene: TRBV4-3; j_gene: TRBJ1-6; CDR3nt: TGCGCCAGCAGCCAAGAGGGACTCTCCTATAATTCACCCCTCCACTTT; CDR3aa: CASSQEGLSYNSPLHF
abundance: many; d_gene: -; v_gene: TRBV2; j_gene: TRBJ1-1; CDR3nt: TGTGCCAGCGTGACAGGGAACACTGAAGCTTTCTTT; CDR3aa: CASVTGNTEAFF
abundance: many; d_gene: -; v_gene: TRBV28; j_gene: TRBJ2-7; CDR3nt: TGTGCCAGCGCCCACTACGAGCAGTACTTC; CDR3aa: CASAHYEQYF
abundance: few; d_gene: TRBD1; v_gene: TRBV7-9; j_gene: TRBJ2-1; CDR3nt: TGTGCCAGCAGCGTGACAGGGGATGAGCAGTTCTTC; CDR3aa: CASSVTGDEQFF
abundance: many; d_gene: -; v_gene: TRBV4-2; j_gene: TRBJ2-7; CDR3nt: TGTGCCAGCAGCCAAGAGGCCCTCTACGAGCAGTACTTC; CDR3aa: CASSQEALYEQYF
abundance: many; d_gene: -; v_gene: TRBV11-2; j_gene: TRBJ2-1; CDR3nt: TGTGCCAGCAGCTCGCCCCCCGGGGCCCATAGCTCCTACAATGAGCAGTTCTTC; CDR3aa: CASSSPPGAHSSYNEQFF
abundance: many; d_gene: -; v_gene: TRBV5-5; j_gene: TRBJ2-7; CDR3nt: TGTGCCAGCAGCCCGGTGGAGGGGGTTCTTATCTACGAGCAGTACTTC; CDR3aa: CASSPVEGVLIYEQYF